This T cell receptor beta chain was obtained from a study of radiation and T cells in renal cell carcinoma. Study-level information: Nephrectomy followed 15 Gy stereotactic body radiation by 4 weeks.

Time point in this sample: baseline pretreatment blood. As for treatment: 15 Gy SBRT to primary tumor, nephrectomy 4 weeks later. After SBRT, blood was collected at 2 and 4 weeks, plus baseline. The tumor was a clear cell renal cell carcinoma. This CDR3 is 16 amino acids long. The germline V gene has CDR1 MNHNY and CDR2 SVGAGI (reference sequence). The V end was cut by 6 bases, the J end by 4 bases, with 21 bases between. TCRdb keeps only in-frame clones here, not all; method: immunoSEQ multiplex PCR. The table lists about 59,000 clones, over 70% of them singletons. The sequence was collected from a man aged 55 to 70 with renal cell carcinoma. This specimen consisted of blood, obtained from a patient whose treatment included radiotherapy and nephrectomy. This chain links TRBV6-6 with TRBJ2-5, with D possibly TRBD1 on 6 matching bases. The DNA of the CDR3 is TGTGCCAGCAGATTTTCCCAGGGACAAACGCGAGAGACCCAGTACTTC. It translates to CASRFSQGQTRETQYF.